The 9 T cell receptor beta chains listed next were all sequenced from one sample in a study of T cell responses to AZD1222 COVID-19 vaccine (dated by TCRdb to about 2021). This specimen's time point label, interpreted: baseline before first vaccination. The method behind the library was the immunoSEQ multiplex PCR assay. TCRdb's version of the immuneACCESS table is confined to in-frame rearrangements and falls short of the full clone set. An unresolved V gene accounts for under half of the shortfall where checked; the remainder is of unknown origin. Counted in this sample were more than 95,000 clones; more than 75% of them appeared once. 8.5% to 12% of the sample belongs to the ten largest clones. The sequencing here drew on peripheral blood, taken on day 0 of AZD1222 vaccination. These receptors were taken from an adult in good health.

This clone was detected once. The rearrangement joins TRBV5-4 to TRBJ2-7; 7 bases fit TRBD1. V lost 3 bases and J lost 3; bases outside the gene matches: 6. Germline CDR1 reads SGHNT; CDR2 reads YYREEE (reference sequence). CDR3 length equals 14 residues. Here the CDR3 reads CASSSRDSNYEQYF. DNA of the CDR3: TGTGCCAGCAGCTCCCGGGACAGCAACTACGAGCAGTACTTC.

The chain has TRBV11-2 and TRBJ2-5; no reliable D call. The CDR3 runs to 12 residues. Looked up from germline, CDR1 is SGHAT and CDR2 is FQNNGV. V lost 1 base and J lost 4, with 4 bases in between. In DNA form, the CDR3 reads TGTGCCAGCAGCTTAGTTGCAGAGACCCAGTACTTC. Its protein is CASSLVAETQYF. The full variable domain, in which reference TRBV11-2 and TRBJ2-5 provide the parts outside the CDR3, is EAGVAQSPRYKIIEKRQSVAFWCNPISGHATLYWYQQILGQGPKLLIQFQNNGVVDDSQLPKDRFSAERLKGVDSTLKIQPAKLEDSAVYLCASSLVAETQYFGPGTRLLVL.

This rearrangement joins TRBV28 to TRBJ2-1, with D unclear. Trimming removed 8 bases from V and 0 bases from J, with 8 bases in between. Looked up from germline, CDR1 is MDHEN and CDR2 is SYDVKM. CDR3 length: 13 amino acids. The CDR3 region has the DNA TGTGCCAGCGCGTCGAGCTCCTACAATGAGCAGTTCTTC. Residues: CASASSSYNEQFF.

The V and J genes are TRBV4-3 and TRBJ2-7; D call uncertain. Germline V gene data show CDR1 as LGHNA and CDR2 as YSLEER. The CDR3 extends over 14 amino acids. The V end lost 4 bases, the J end lost 0 bases, and 10 bases lay between the germline ends. The CDR3: CASSPTVSSYEQYF. The CDR3 region has the DNA TGCGCCAGCAGCCCCACCGTGAGCTCCTACGAGCAGTACTTC.

The J gene is TRBJ1-1, the V gene TRBV5-1; TRBD1 matches 9 bases. V shed 2 bases and J 8 bases; nucleotides not matched to a gene: 10. The CDR3 loop spans 15 amino acids. Germline CDR1 and CDR2: SGHRS and YFSETQ. In nucleotides, the CDR3 is TGCGCCAGCAGCTTAACAGGGGGCGCCTCAGTGGAAGCTTTCTTT. Encoded protein: CASSLTGGASVEAFF.

Turning to this clone: The same CDR3 arises from other DNA sequences in this sample as well. This chain uses TRBV9 with TRBJ1-1; D is unclear. Germline loops: CDR1 SGDLS, CDR2 YYNGEE. CDR3 length equals 13 residues. V gave up 0 bases and J gave up 1 base, with 4 bases separating them. CDR3 sequence: CASSVGPNTEAFF. The CDR3 DNA sequence: TGTGCCAGCAGCGTAGGCCCGAACACTGAAGCTTTCTTT.

This clone was recorded once. The V and J genes are TRBV11-2 and TRBJ1-2, with 7 bases that match TRBD1. Germline loops: CDR1 SGHAT, CDR2 FQNNGV. This CDR3 contains 16 residues. Trimming cost V 2 bases and J 4 bases; bases outside gene matches: 10. Here the CDR3 DNA reads TGTGCCAGCAGCTTAATACCGGGACAGCCCTCCTATGGCTACACCTTC. This translates into CASSLIPGQPSYGYTF.

This clone has only one observation. At one of its ends the junction is not consistent with the germline gene, which may arise from a read error. The chain has TRBV10-2 and TRBJ1-4; a weak D match, TRBD1 (5 bases). Germline CDR1 is WSHSY and CDR2 is SAAADI. The CDR3 covers 13 residues. CDR3 sequence: CASRPGTTEKLFF. CDR3 DNA sequence: TGCGCCAGCCGACCAGGGACTACTGAAAAACTGTTTTTT.

CDR3 sequence reads: CASSYNPGGITDTQYF. The CDR3 DNA reads as TGTGCCAGCAGTTATAATCCAGGGGGAATCACAGATACGCAGTATTTT. This sequence joins TRBV6-6 and TRBJ2-3; 7 bases are shared with TRBD1. Germline V gene lookup returns CDR1 MNHNY and CDR2 SVGAGI (reference sequence). The length of the CDR3 is 16 residues. V was clipped by 3 bases and J by 2 bases; unmatched bases: 8.